This entry is about one TCR beta chain. The length of the CDR3 is 16 residues. V was shortened by 3 bases and J by 4 bases, with 19 bases between the two germline ends. Germline CDR1 and CDR2: SGDLS and YYNGEE. This sample was included in a study of CD8 T cells in Susac syndrome. RNA was extracted with the RNeasy kit, and a quantity of about 0.45 to 1 ug was reverse transcribed using random hexamers. TCRdb itself ran the immunoSEQ multiplex PCR reads through MiXCR, one entry per CDR3 protein. The sample includes some 200,000 distinct CDR3 sequences, 95% of them seen just once. Material for sequencing was CD8+ T cells from PBMCs. The chain uses TRBV9 and TRBJ1-2; D is unclear. The sequence was collected from a human donor with Susac syndrome. This CDR3 is CASSAPREGLSYGYTF. As DNA, the CDR3 is TGTGCCAGCAGCGCCCCTCGAGAGGGTTTGAGCTATGGCTACACCTTC.